This T cell receptor (beta chain) stems from a study of T cells after posttransplantation cyclophosphamide. Germline loops: CDR1 SGHTA, CDR2 FQGNSA. The CDR3 contains 15 residues. The ends were cut back, 2 bases at V and 4 bases at J, with 11 bases in the middle. The data were produced by immunoSEQ multiplex PCR, yet TCRdb's version contains in-frame clones alone and is incomplete. The data show 3,400 or so clones, roughly 95% seen once. This related bone marrow graft donor gave peripheral blood on the day of marrow donation. The naive gate required viable CD3+CD4+ or CD3+CD8+ cells with CCR7+CD45RA+CD45RO-CD95-CD27+CD28+ phenotype. Study-level points and caveats: Donor CD8+ memory clones often dominated recipient blood repertoires at later times.

To note about this clone: Its target is not known.

The sequencing input was naive CD8+ T cells sorted from PBMCs. The receptor's source is a woman between 45 and 60 years old in good health and a related stem cell transplant donor. The chain is built from TRBV7-2 and TRBJ2-2; tentatively, D is TRBD2 (5 bases). CDR3 in DNA: TGTGCCAGCAGCTTATGGGAGTTCGGCACCGGGGAGCTGTTTTTT. Residues: CASSLWEFGTGELFF.